Presented here are 3 T cell receptor beta chains from one specimen sequenced in a study of T cell responses to AZD1222 COVID-19 vaccine. Assay: immunoSEQ multiplex PCR; the TCRdb copy retains only in-frame clones and omits some. Here the sample spans around 100,000 clones, roughly 89% being singletons. This material consisted of peripheral blood, taken on day 0 of AZD1222 vaccination. The origin of the receptors is an adult in good health.

V is TRBV5-1 and J is TRBJ1-4; a possible D gene is TRBD1 (6 bases). The CDR3 is 17 residues long. The germline gives CDR1 SGHRS, CDR2 YFSETQ. With 0 bases removed from V and 4 bases from J, the gap between germline ends came to 16 bases. CDR3 coding DNA: TGCGCCAGCAGCTTGGGGTCCGGGGGCGGAGGTAATGAAAAACTGTTTTTT. Protein product: CASSLGSGGGGNEKLFF.

The genes are TRBV6-1 and TRBJ2-7; a weak D match, TRBD2 (5 bases). The CDR3 loop spans 12 amino acids. V gave up 2 bases and J gave up 6 bases, with 8 bases separating them. Germline V lookup: CDR1 MNHNS, CDR2 SASEGT. CDR3 sequence: CASSERGLEQYF. In DNA, the CDR3 is TGTGCCAGCAGTGAACGCGGGCTCGAGCAGTACTTC.

V and J are TRBV27 and TRBJ2-7; no definite D call. The CDR3 has 13 amino acids. Trimming shortened V by 4 bases and J by 2 bases, and 9 bases separated the two germline ends. Germline CDR1 and CDR2: MNHEY and SMNVEV (reference sequence). Here the CDR3 DNA reads TGTGCCAGCAGTTCTAACAGACCCTACGAGCAGTACTTC. It encodes CASSSNRPYEQYF.